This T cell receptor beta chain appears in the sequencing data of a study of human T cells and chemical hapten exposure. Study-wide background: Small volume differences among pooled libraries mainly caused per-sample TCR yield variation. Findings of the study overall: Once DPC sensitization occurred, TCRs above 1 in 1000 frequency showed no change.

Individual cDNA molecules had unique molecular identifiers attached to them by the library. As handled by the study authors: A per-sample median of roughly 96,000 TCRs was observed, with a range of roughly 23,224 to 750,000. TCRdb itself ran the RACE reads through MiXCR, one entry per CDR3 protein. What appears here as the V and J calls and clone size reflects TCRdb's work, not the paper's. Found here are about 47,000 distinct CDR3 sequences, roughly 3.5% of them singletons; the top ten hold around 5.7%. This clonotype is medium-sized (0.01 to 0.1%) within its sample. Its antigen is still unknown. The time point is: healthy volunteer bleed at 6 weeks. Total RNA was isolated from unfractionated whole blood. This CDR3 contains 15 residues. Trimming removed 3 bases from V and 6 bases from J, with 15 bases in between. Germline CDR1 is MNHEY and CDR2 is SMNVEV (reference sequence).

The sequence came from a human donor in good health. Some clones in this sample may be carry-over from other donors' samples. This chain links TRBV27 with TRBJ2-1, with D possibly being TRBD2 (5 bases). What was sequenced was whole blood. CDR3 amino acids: CASSFRLASVNEQFF. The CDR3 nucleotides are TGTGCCAGCAGTTTTCGGCTAGCATCGGTCAATGAGCAGTTCTTC.